The rows below give T cell receptor beta chains drawn from one sample of a study of CD8+ T cells in alopecia areata. TCRdb keeps only in-frame clones here, not all; method: immunoSEQ multiplex PCR. Found here are 150,000 to 200,000 clones, roughly 64% of them singletons; the top ten hold around 12%. The specimen comprised CD8+ T cells sorted from blood, sampled at week 24, from a patient treated with tofacitinib. These receptors originate from a human donor with alopecia areata. The CDR3 runs from the conserved cysteine through the conserved F or W. The order of the fields is V gene, J gene, clone size, D gene, CDR3 protein, CDR3 DNA. D genes are given only for firm matches. The listing skips clone size in some rows; elsewhere it reads once, few, many or a size class.

v_gene: TRBV13; j_gene: TRBJ2-7; abundance: few; d_gene: TRBD2; CDR3aa: CASSLGIQGGYEQYF; CDR3nt: TGTGCCAGCAGCTTAGGAATCCAGGGAGGGTACGAGCAGTACTTC
v_gene: TRBV13; j_gene: TRBJ1-1; abundance: few; d_gene: NA; CDR3aa: CASSLERNTEAFF; CDR3nt: TGTGCCAGCAGCTTGGAGAGGAACACTGAAGCTTTCTTT
v_gene: TRBV30; j_gene: TRBJ2-7; abundance: NA; d_gene: NA; CDR3aa: CAWRVLSSYSEQYF; CDR3nt: TGTGCCTGGAGAGTGCTCAGTTCATATAGCGAGCAGTACTTC
v_gene: TRBV5-6; j_gene: TRBJ1-2; abundance: NA; d_gene: NA; CDR3aa: CASSLAEADTF; CDR3nt: TGTGCCAGCAGCTTGGCCGAGGCAGACACCTTC
v_gene: TRBV15; j_gene: TRBJ2-1; abundance: few; d_gene: NA; CDR3aa: CATSSLAGNEQFF; CDR3nt: TGTGCCACCAGCAGCCTAGCCGGGAATGAGCAGTTCTTC
v_gene: TRBV15; j_gene: TRBJ2-1; abundance: NA; d_gene: NA; CDR3aa: CATSFARYNEQFF; CDR3nt: TGTGCCACCAGCTTCGCCCGGTATAATGAGCAGTTCTTC
v_gene: TRBV29-1; j_gene: TRBJ2-7; abundance: few; d_gene: TRBD1; CDR3aa: CSVVPGTGREQYF; CDR3nt: TGCAGCGTTGTACCCGGGACAGGGAGGGAGCAGTACTTC
v_gene: TRBV4-1; j_gene: TRBJ2-7; abundance: NA; d_gene: TRBD1; CDR3aa: CASSQRTGLSSYEQYF; CDR3nt: TGCGCCAGCAGCCAACGGACAGGGCTCAGCTCCTACGAGCAGTACTTC
v_gene: TRBV19; j_gene: TRBJ1-1; abundance: NA; d_gene: NA; CDR3aa: CASSVLGGFAEAFF; CDR3nt: TGTGCCAGTAGTGTATTAGGGGGTTTCGCTGAAGCTTTCTTT
v_gene: TRBV29-1; j_gene: TRBJ1-2; abundance: few; d_gene: TRBD1; CDR3aa: CSVDGQGANYGYTF; CDR3nt: TGCAGCGTTGACGGACAGGGGGCAAACTATGGCTACACCTTC
v_gene: TRBV30; j_gene: TRBJ2-7; abundance: NA; d_gene: NA; CDR3aa: CAWSQYYEQYF; CDR3nt: TGTGCCTGGAGTCAGTACTACGAGCAGTACTTC
v_gene: TRBV11-3; j_gene: TRBJ2-1; abundance: NA; d_gene: NA; CDR3aa: CASSSTGPWSSYNEQFF; CDR3nt: TGTGCCAGCAGCTCGACAGGCCCGTGGAGCTCCTACAATGAGCAGTTCTTC
v_gene: TRBV29-1; j_gene: TRBJ1-2; abundance: NA; d_gene: TRBD1; CDR3aa: CSVGQGDGYTF; CDR3nt: TGCAGCGTAGGACAGGGAGATGGCTACACCTTC